This T cell receptor beta chain appears in the sequencing data of a study of cytomegalovirus exposure and HLA in healthy donors. Study-level results: Reports described diagnosis of cytomegalovirus status by the classifier as highly specific and sensitive. Researchers counted roughly 160 TCR beta chains as cytomegalovirus-associated. For most TCR sequences rarity was the rule, although some public TCRs occurred in many donors.

Germline CDR1 reads MNHNS; CDR2 reads SASEGT. Trimming pared 3 bases from V and 8 bases from J, leaving 8 bases between. The CDR3 runs 13 residues. This clone came up a few times. Its antigen is unidentified. The donors were members of the validation cohort, which comprised about 120 subjects and was separate from the first cohort of about 700 subjects. Here immunoSEQ multiplex PCR was the method, and the copy in TCRdb shows in-frame clones only, minus some. The sample consists of about 160,000 clones, roughly 90% of them appearing once. The V call is TRBV6-1, the J call TRBJ1-6; perhaps TRBD1 as D (5 bases). Source material: PBMCs. This TCR was sampled from a woman between 18 and 30 years old in good health and CMV-seronegative. This chain's CDR3 is CASSDQGHSPLHF. The DNA of the CDR3 is TGTGCCAGCAGTGATCAGGGTCATTCACCCCTCCACTTT.